These 12 T cell receptor beta chains were all obtained from the same sample, sequenced in a study of shared clonotypes between healthy human individuals. Method: immunoSEQ multiplex PCR; TCRdb's copy keeps in-frame clones and lacks some. Of some 320,000 clones detected, over 75% appear once; the ten largest clones hold 15% to 20%. Sequences were obtained from memory CD8+ T cells sorted from blood. The subset was: CD45RO+ cells pooled with CCR7-negative TemRA cells. These receptors were collected from a man between 18 and 29 years old in good health.

The chain uses TRBV9 and TRBJ2-7; unclear D gene. CDR1 is SGDLS, CDR2 YYNGEE, per germline. The length of the CDR3 is 11 residues. Trimming pared 8 bases from V and 6 bases from J, leaving 12 bases between. CDR3 coding DNA: TGTGCCAGAGATAGGCAATCCGAGCAGTACTTC. This codes for CARDRQSEQYF.

A few counts support this clone. The chain carries TRBV19 and TRBJ2-7; no firm D call. Trimming removed 6 bases at V and 3 bases at J, with 12 bases between. The CDR3 totals 13 residues. Germline assignment: CDR1 LNHDA and CDR2 SQIVND (reference sequence). The CDR3 bases are TGTGCCAGTAGATCAACCGAGAGCTACGAGCAGTACTTC. Protein sequence: CASRSTESYEQYF. The whole variable domain, remainder taken from reference TRBV19 and TRBJ2-7, is DGGITQSPKYLFRKEGQNVTLSCEQNLNHDAMYWYRQDPGQGLRLIYYSQIVNDFQKGDIAEGYSVSREKKESFPLTVTSAQKNPTAFYLCASRSTESYEQYFGPGTRLTVT.

The chain carries TRBV6-1 and TRBJ1-5, with D maybe TRBD1 (5 bases). Trimming pared 8 bases from V and 7 bases from J, leaving 18 bases between. There are 14 residues in the CDR3. Germline V lookup: CDR1 MNHNS, CDR2 SASEGT. CDR3 sequence reads: CASAVPGAAQPQHF. The CDR3 DNA reads TGTGCCAGCGCCGTGCCCGGGGCGGCGCAGCCCCAGCATTTT.

V gene TRBV5-6 combines with J gene TRBJ2-7, with unresolved D. The CDR3 covers 14 residues. Trimming took 0 bases from V and 2 from J, leaving 9 bases between them. Looked up from germline, CDR1 is SGHDT and CDR2 is YYEEEE. CDR3 nucleotides: TGTGCCAGCAGCTTGGGTACGCTAACCTACGAGCAGTACTTC. Translating it yields CASSLGTLTYEQYF.

Notes on this clone: Other DNA sequences within the sample encode an identical CDR3. The J gene is TRBJ2-7, the V gene TRBV20-1; maybe TRBD1 (5 bases). The germline CDR1 and CDR2 sequences are DFQATT and SNEGSKA (reference sequence). The V and J ends lost 5 bases and 4 bases respectively, with 9 bases between them. The CDR3 sequence is 11 residues long. For the CDR3, the DNA is TGCAGTGCTGGTGACAGTTACGAGCAGTACTTC. Translation gives CSAGDSYEQYF.

The chain uses TRBV5-6 and TRBJ1-2; D ambiguous. The CDR3 covers 12 residues. Germline V lookup: CDR1 SGHDT, CDR2 YYEEEE. V lost 3 bases and J 8 bases, leaving 11 bases between the germline ends. The CDR3 loop reads CASSSEGLGYTF. CDR3 bases: TGTGCCAGCAGCTCGGAGGGCTTAGGCTACACCTTC. The entire variable domain, with the rest obtained from reference TRBV5-6 and TRBJ1-2, is as follows: DAGVTQSPTHLIKTRGQQVTLRCSPKSGHDTVSWYQQALGQGPQFIFQYYEEEERQRGNFPDRFSGHQFPNYSSELNVNALLLGDSALYLCASSSEGLGYTFGSGTRLTVV.

The chain carries TRBV9 and TRBJ2-2; possible D gene TRBD2, 6 bases. Trimming left V 0 bases short and J 3 bases short, with 18 bases between. CDR3 length: 18 residues. CDR1 and CDR2 from the germline V gene are SGDLS and YYNGEE. CDR3 region: CASSVEGQGGVYTGELFF. In DNA, the CDR3 is TGTGCCAGCAGCGTAGAGGGTCAGGGAGGAGTTTACACCGGGGAGCTGTTTTTT.

The chain combines TRBV4-1 with TRBJ2-7, with 7 positions matching TRBD2. The CDR3 consists of 12 residues. Unmatched junction bases numbered 3, after V lost 8 bases and J lost 2 bases. Germline V gives CDR1 MGHRA, CDR2 YSYEKL. The CDR3 region has the DNA TGCGCCAGCGGGGAGGGTCCCTACGAGCAGTACTTC. Translated: CASGEGPYEQYF.

This clone has a single count. The J gene is TRBJ1-1, the V gene TRBV10-1; TRBD1 matches at 9 bases. Germline CDR1 reads WNHNN; CDR2 reads SYGVQD (reference sequence). The CDR3 has 14 residues. Germline trimming cut 10 bases from V and 1 base from J; bases unmatched to any gene: 7. CDR3 coding DNA: TGCGCCACCAGCCGGGACAGGGAGAACACTGAAGCTTTCTTT. This encodes CATSRDRENTEAFF.

The V gene is TRBV6-1, the J gene TRBJ1-3; D is unresolved. The CDR3 totals 14 residues. V lost 6 bases and J lost 2, with 11 bases in between. CDR1 and CDR2 (germline): MNHNS, SASEGT. The chain's CDR3 is CASSPGLTGNTIYF. The CDR3 DNA reads TGTGCCAGCAGCCCAGGCCTCACTGGAAACACCATATATTTT.

The genes are TRBV6-5 and TRBJ1-1; possibly TRBD1 for D (6 bases). The CDR3 length is 16 residues. Trimming cost V 0 bases and J 3 bases, with 14 bases left between them. Germline V gene sequence: CDR1 MNHEY, CDR2 SVGAGI. CDR3 sequence: CASSYSQQGFYTEAFF. The CDR3 coding sequence is TGTGCCAGCAGTTACTCGCAACAGGGATTTTACACTGAAGCTTTCTTT.

The J gene is TRBJ1-2, the V gene TRBV5-1, with TRBD1 matching 8 bases. Trimming at V came to 0 bases and at J to 1 base, leaving 5 bases not matched to a gene. Per germline, CDR1 SGHRS and CDR2 YFSETQ. CDR3 length equals 16 residues. CDR3 in amino acids: CASSLGDRGFNYGYTF. DNA for the CDR3: TGCGCCAGCAGCTTGGGAGACAGGGGCTTTAACTATGGCTACACCTTC.